These 32 T cell receptor beta chains were sequenced from one sample in a study of human T cells and chemical hapten exposure. Time point: patch test 1, 2 weeks after DPC sensitization. As to treatment: therapeutic diphenylcyclopropenone sensitization with weekly scalp DPC. Using its own MiXCR run on the RACE reads, TCRdb lists one record per CDR3 protein. The table records about 120,000 distinct CDR3 sequences, 9.5% to 13% of them present only once. The sequenced sample was whole blood, obtained in connection with sensitization to the hapten diphenylcyclopropenone (DPC). The receptors were gathered from a woman aged 50 to 65 with alopecia areata. Some clones in this sample may be carry-over from other donors' samples.

The rearrangement uses TRBV4-1 and TRBJ1-5, with D hard to call. CDR3 length: 15 amino acids. Trimming shortened V by 8 bases and J by 0 bases, and 14 bases separated the two germline ends. Germline CDR1 is MGHRA and CDR2 is YSYEKL. Here the CDR3 DNA reads TGCGCCAGCCGGACGCAGGCTTATAGCAATCAGCCCCAGCATTTT. Protein sequence: CASRTQAYSNQPQHF.

The count of this clonotype is one. This chain uses TRBV10-1 with TRBJ2-1; possibly TRBD1 or TRBD2 for D (5 bases each). V was trimmed by 3 bases and J by 6 bases, leaving 12 bases between them. Germline CDR1 is WNHNN and CDR2 is SYGVQD (reference sequence). The CDR3 extends over 14 amino acids. CDR3 loop: CASSEQIGTNEQFF. CDR3 DNA sequence: TGCGCCAGCAGTGAACAGATTGGGACCAATGAGCAGTTCTTC.

This clonotype occurred a few times. The chain uses TRBV29-1 and TRBJ2-2; D not certain. Germline V CDR1 and CDR2: SQVTM, ANQGSEA. This CDR3 contains 12 residues. Trimming stripped 7 bases from V and 10 bases from J, with 16 bases between. The CDR3 region has the DNA TGCAGCGCCACATTTGGGCCGGCGGAGCTGTTTTTT. Protein sequence: CSATFGPAELFF.

This clonotype showed up many times. The chain is built from TRBV2 and TRBJ2-1; tentatively, D is TRBD2 (5 bases). The CDR3 is 15 residues long. From germline, CDR1 is SNHLY and CDR2 FYNNEI. V was shortened by 6 bases and J by 2 bases, with 14 bases between the two germline ends. In DNA form, the CDR3 reads TGTGCCAGCAGGGAGGACGGATCAACCTACAATGAGCAGTTCTTC. Its protein product is CASREDGSTYNEQFF.

This chain joins TRBV18 and TRBJ1-1; D is perhaps TRBD1 (5 bases). The CDR3 totals 14 residues. Germline lookup yields CDR1 KGHSH and CDR2 LQKENI. Trimming shortened V by 5 bases and J by 4 bases, and 14 bases separated the two germline ends. The CDR3 DNA sequence: TGTGCCAGCTCAGCCCAGGGACGGGCCACTGAAGCTTTCTTT. Its translation: CASSAQGRATEAFF. The complete variable domain, with remaining parts taken from reference TRBV18 and TRBJ1-1, reads NAGVMQNPRHLVRRRGQEARLRCSPMKGHSHVYWYRQLPEEGLKFMVYLQKENIIDESGMPKERFSAEFPKEGPSILRIQQVVRGDSAAYFCASSAQGRATEAFFGQGTRLTVV.

Ten or more counts support this clonotype. The V gene is TRBV29-1, the J gene TRBJ1-2; the D gene is possibly TRBD1 (5 bases). Germline V gives CDR1 SQVTM, CDR2 ANQGSEA. V lost 2 bases and J lost 8, with 9 bases in between. The CDR3 extends over 11 amino acids. In DNA form, the CDR3 reads TGCAGCGTTGAAACAGGAGGAGGCTACACCTTC. It specifies CSVETGGGYTF.

This clonotype was seen only a few times. The J gene is TRBJ1-1, the V gene TRBV11-2; the D is unclear. Trimming shortened V by 5 bases and J by 12 bases, and 22 bases separated the two germline ends. CDR3 length: 14 amino acids. The germline V gene encodes CDR1 SGHAT and CDR2 FQNNGV. DNA for the CDR3: TGTGCCAGCAGCCCAAATCTCCTTCAGGCCGGGACTTTCTTT. This encodes CASSPNLLQAGTFF. The variable domain in full, with the rest retrieved from reference TRBV11-2 and TRBJ1-1, is EAGVAQSPRYKIIEKRQSVAFWCNPISGHATLYWYQQILGQGPKLLIQFQNNGVVDDSQLPKDRFSAERLKGVDSTLKIQPAKLEDSAVYLCASSPNLLQAGTFFGQGTRLTVV.

At least ten counts were recorded for this clonotype. This chain connects TRBV6-6 to TRBJ1-5; D is uncertain. The V and J ends lost 0 bases and 11 bases respectively, with 8 bases between them. Germline CDR1 and CDR2: MNHNY and SVGAGI (reference sequence). This CDR3 spans 12 amino acids. CDR3 region: CASSYSTVAQHF. The CDR3 DNA reads TGTGCCAGCAGTTACTCCACCGTGGCCCAGCATTTT.

This clonotype came up a few times. The chain employs TRBV24-1 and TRBJ2-1; TRBD2 aligns across 9 bases. CDR1 is KGHDR and CDR2 is SFDVKD in the germline V gene. V trimming: 4 bases; J trimming: 4 bases; junction bases outside the gene matches: 4. The CDR3 sequence is 15 residues long. The DNA for the CDR3 is TGTGCCACCAGTGAAGGGACTAGCCATTACAATGAGCAGTTCTTC. Its protein is CATSEGTSHYNEQFF.

This clonotype was counted many times. This chain links TRBV18 with TRBJ1-6; no clear D. V was shortened by 2 bases and J by 5 bases, with 16 bases between the two germline ends. Germline V gene sequence: CDR1 KGHSH, CDR2 LQKENI. The CDR3 runs to 17 residues. The CDR3 loop reads CASSPTTPGRDNSPLHF. Written as DNA, the CDR3 is TGTGCCAGCTCACCAACCACCCCTGGACGGGATAATTCACCCCTCCACTTT.

This clonotype appeared many times. This rearrangement joins TRBV28 to TRBJ2-7; 8 bases are shared with TRBD1. Germline V gives CDR1 MDHEN, CDR2 SYDVKM. The CDR3 runs 15 residues. V was pared by 5 bases and J by 1 base, with 7 bases of the junction left unmatched. The CDR3 is CASSTTGGASYEQYF. CDR3 sequence (DNA): TGTGCCAGCAGTACCACAGGGGGTGCGTCCTACGAGCAGTACTTC. The entire variable domain, with the rest obtained from reference TRBV28 and TRBJ2-7, is as follows: DVKVTQSSRYLVKRTGEKVFLECVQDMDHENMFWYRQDPGLGLRLIYFSYDVKMKEKGDIPEGYSVSREKKERFSLILESASTNQTSMYLCASSTTGGASYEQYFGPGTRLTVT.

This clonotype has just a few counts. J is TRBJ1-5 and V is TRBV4-2; D remains unclear. CDR1 and CDR2 (germline): LGHNA, YNFKEQ. The CDR3 runs 13 residues. The germline V and J ends were trimmed by 0 bases and 9 bases, with 9 bases remaining between them. The CDR3 nucleotides read TGTGCCAGCAGCCAAGAACCCCCAGGGCCCCAGCATTTT. Translation: CASSQEPPGPQHF.

This clonotype was recorded once. The genes are TRBV28 and TRBJ1-4, with 8 positions matching TRBD1. The CDR3 contains 14 residues. Looked up from germline, CDR1 is MDHEN and CDR2 is SYDVKM. The trim removed 5 bases at V and 9 bases at J, leaving 8 bases unmatched. CDR3 protein: CASSPPGQEKKLFF. The CDR3 DNA is TGTGCCAGCAGTCCCCCGGGACAGGAGAAAAAACTGTTTTTT. Full variable domain (remainder filled in from reference TRBV28 and TRBJ1-4): DVKVTQSSRYLVKRTGEKVFLECVQDMDHENMFWYRQDPGLGLRLIYFSYDVKMKEKGDIPEGYSVSREKKERFSLILESASTNQTSMYLCASSPPGQEKKLFFGSGTQLSVL.

A few counts support this clonotype. V gene TRBV19 combines with J gene TRBJ1-5; maybe TRBD1 (5 bases). The CDR3 has 14 amino acids. V lost 3 bases and J 4 bases, leaving 10 bases between the germline ends. Germline assignment: CDR1 LNHDA and CDR2 SQIVND (reference sequence). The CDR3 bases are TGTGCCAGTAGTATCGGGACCGGGAATCAGCCCCAGCATTTT. Amino acids: CASSIGTGNQPQHF.

CDR3 loop: CASSPDRDYEQYF. The CDR3 DNA sequence: TGTGCCAGCTCACCCGACCGAGACTACGAGCAGTACTTC. V is TRBV18 and J is TRBJ2-7; D uncertain. V was pared by 3 bases and J by 3 bases, with 9 bases between. Germline CDR1 reads KGHSH; CDR2 reads LQKENI. The CDR3 contains 13 residues.

This clonotype showed up just a few times. V and J are TRBV10-1 and TRBJ1-1, with 9 bases identical to TRBD1. The CDR3 covers 14 residues. J gave up 4 bases and V 5 bases, and 5 bases lay outside the gene matches. CDR1 is WNHNN and CDR2 is SYGVQD in the germline V gene (reference sequence). The CDR3 sequence is CASSWDRAATEAFF. In nucleotides, the CDR3 is TGCGCCAGCAGTTGGGACAGGGCGGCCACTGAAGCTTTCTTT.

This clonotype was found many times. The rearrangement joins TRBV24-1 to TRBJ1-5; 7 bases fit TRBD1. This CDR3 has 18 residues. V dropped 3 bases and J dropped 0; count of bases not matched to a gene: 10. Per the germline V gene, CDR1 is KGHDR and CDR2 is SFDVKD. CDR3 bases: TGTGCCACCAGTGATCCATCAGGGGGGACTTATAGCAATCAGCCCCAGCATTTT. Amino acids: CATSDPSGGTYSNQPQHF.

This clonotype has at least ten counts. The chain uses TRBV11-2 and TRBJ2-3; maybe TRBD2 (5 bases). This CDR3 region has 16 residues. V was clipped by 1 base and J by 1 base, with 12 bases between them. Germline CDR1 is SGHAT and CDR2 is FQNNGV. DNA for the CDR3: TGTGCCAGCAGCTTAGGAGCGGCAGTCGGCACAGATACGCAGTATTTT. Translated, it gives CASSLGAAVGTDTQYF.

This clonotype was seen a few times. The DNA is omitted, as the CDR3 cannot be located on it reliably, and the CDR3 follows TCRdb's listing. The chain has TRBV28 and TRBJ2-5. CDR1 and CDR2 (germline): MDHEN, SYDVKM. The CDR3 adds up to 11 amino acids, both ends counted. CDR3 loop: CASSFLETQYF.

The gene calls are TRBV28 and TRBJ2-1; D is uncertain. The germline CDR1 and CDR2 sequences are MDHEN and SYDVKM. The CDR3 has 12 residues. Trimming took 2 bases from V and 10 from J, leaving 9 bases between them. The CDR3 loop is CASSLGSREQFF. As DNA, the CDR3 is TGTGCCAGCAGTTTAGGTTCACGGGAGCAGTTCTTC.

This clonotype was seen a handful of times. The rearrangement links TRBV6-1 to TRBJ2-1; D is possibly TRBD1 (6 bases). Trimming left V 5 bases short and J 2 bases short, with 7 bases between. The CDR3 covers 13 residues. Looked up from germline, CDR1 is MNHNS and CDR2 is SASEGT. CDR3 sequence reads: CASSRTAYNEQFF. For the CDR3, the DNA is TGTGCCAGCAGTAGGACAGCCTACAATGAGCAGTTCTTC.

The V gene is TRBV12-3 or TRBV12-4, the J gene TRBJ2-5; D perhaps matches TRBD2 (6 bases). The CDR3 contains 14 residues. The V and J ends lost 5 bases and 5 bases respectively, with 15 bases between them. The CDR3 protein is CASSVGAGRETQYF. Written as DNA, the CDR3 is TGTGCCAGCAGTGTCGGGGCAGGGAGGGAGACCCAGTACTTC.

This clonotype showed up many times. The chain employs TRBV18 and TRBJ1-4; TRBD1 matches 7 bases. CDR3 length: 14 residues. CDR1 and CDR2 from the germline V gene are KGHSH and LQKENI. J was trimmed by 8 bases and V by 4 bases; bases with no gene match: 7. The CDR3 DNA sequence: TGTGCCAGCTCACTTGCAGGGGGGAAGGAAAAACTGTTTTTT. Protein: CASSLAGGKEKLFF.

This clonotype has a handful of counts. The chain recombines TRBV6-1 with TRBJ1-1, with D hard to call. Trimming left V 4 bases short and J 1 base short, with 10 bases between. The germline gives CDR1 MNHNS, CDR2 SASEGT. This CDR3 region has 14 residues. The DNA of the CDR3 is TGTGCCAGCAGTGTGCGAGGTCAGAACACTGAAGCTTTCTTT. This translates into CASSVRGQNTEAFF.

The chain has TRBV7-2 and TRBJ1-1; 7 nucleotides align to TRBD1. Germline CDR1 SGHTA, CDR2 FQGNSA. J was trimmed by 5 bases and V by 3 bases; bases with no gene match: 9. The CDR3 is 15 amino acids. DNA of the CDR3: TGTGCCAGCAGCTTTTCCCCAGGGGGTAGGACTGAAGCTTTCTTT. Its protein is CASSFSPGGRTEAFF. Combining the CDR3 with reference TRBV7-2 and TRBJ1-1 gives the whole variable domain GAGVSQSPSNKVTEKGKDVELRCDPISGHTALYWYRQSLGQGLEFLIYFQGNSAPDKSGLPSDRFSAERTGGSVSTLTIQRTQQEDSAVYLCASSFSPGGRTEAFFGQGTRLTVV.

This clonotype was counted a few times. This chain connects TRBV3-1 to TRBJ2-3; TRBD2 is a possible D gene (5 bases). The CDR3 totals 13 residues. Germline V gene sequence: CDR1 LGHDT, CDR2 YNNKEL (reference sequence). Between the trimmed V and J ends, which lost 5 bases and 1 base, there was a span of 7 bases. The CDR3 DNA reads TGTGCCAGCAGCGAGAGGGGCACAGATACGCAGTATTTT. Translating gives CASSERGTDTQYF.

The chain employs TRBV7-6 and TRBJ2-5, with D unresolved. This CDR3 is built from 11 residues. The V gene's germline CDR1 is SGHVS and CDR2 FNYEAQ. Trimming shortened V by 5 bases and J by 6 bases, and 7 bases separated the two germline ends. This CDR3 reads CASSPWQTQYF. In DNA form, the CDR3 reads TGTGCCAGCAGCCCTTGGCAGACCCAGTACTTC.

The chain combines TRBV2 with TRBJ2-7; D is perhaps TRBD1 (5 bases). The length of the CDR3 is 15 residues. The germline CDR1 and CDR2 sequences are SNHLY and FYNNEI. V dropped 0 bases and J dropped 0 bases, with 9 bases sitting between them. CDR3 sequence reads: CASSEALGHSYEQYF. The CDR3 bases are TGTGCCAGCAGTGAAGCGCTAGGACACTCCTACGAGCAGTACTTC.

This clonotype was observed at least ten times. The chain joins TRBV7-2 to TRBJ2-1; D gene ambiguous. The V and J ends lost 5 bases and 9 bases respectively, with 17 bases between them. CDR1 is SGHTA, CDR2 FQGNSA, per germline. The CDR3 has 14 residues. The CDR3 spells CASSPLNSGSEQFF. CDR3 nucleotide sequence: TGTGCCAGCAGCCCTCTCAATAGTGGTTCTGAGCAGTTCTTC. The entire variable domain, with the rest obtained from reference TRBV7-2 and TRBJ2-1, is as follows: GAGVSQSPSNKVTEKGKDVELRCDPISGHTALYWYRQSLGQGLEFLIYFQGNSAPDKSGLPSDRFSAERTGGSVSTLTIQRTQQEDSAVYLCASSPLNSGSEQFFGPGTRLTVL.

Only one count was recorded for this clonotype. The CDR3 bases are TGTGCCAGCAGTACAGGGCGTAATCAGCCCCAGCATTTT. Residues: CASSTGRNQPQHF. This sequence joins TRBV28 and TRBJ1-5; D possibly corresponds to TRBD1 (6 bases). The CDR3 has 13 amino acids. The V end was cut by 5 bases, the J end by 4 bases, with 9 bases between. CDR1 MDHEN and CDR2 SYDVKM come from the germline V gene.

The chain employs TRBV4-2 and TRBJ2-6; D possibly corresponds to TRBD2 (6 bases). V lost 1 base and J lost 0, with 13 bases in between. The germline CDR1 and CDR2 sequences are LGHNA and YNFKEQ. This CDR3 spans 18 amino acids. The CDR3, as DNA: TGTGCCAGCAGCCAAGTGGAGGGGTGGACCTCTGGGGCCAACGTCCTGACTTTC. Its translation: CASSQVEGWTSGANVLTF.

The chain is built from TRBV6-5 and TRBJ2-7, with D perhaps being TRBD1 or TRBD2 (5 bases each). Germline CDR1 is MNHEY and CDR2 is SVGAGI. Trimming took 0 bases from V and 6 from J, leaving 21 bases between them. The CDR3 is 17 residues long. DNA for the CDR3: TGTGCCAGCAGTTACTCAGGCCCCAGAGTTGGGGGTGGCGAGCAGTACTTC. Encoded protein: CASSYSGPRVGGGEQYF.